The 16 T cell receptor beta chains listed next were all sequenced from one sample in a study of cytomegalovirus exposure and HLA in healthy donors. The PCR contained 60 Vbeta and 13 Jbeta primers. TCRdb keeps only in-frame clones here, not all; method: immunoSEQ multiplex PCR. The profile shows approximately 150,000 clones, roughly 79% of them singletons. Source material: PBMCs. These receptors all come from a man in his forties or fifties in good health and CMV-seronegative.

The genes are TRBV9 and TRBJ2-7, with 8 bases that match TRBD1. Trimming removed 3 bases from V and 3 bases from J; junction bases left unmatched: 11. The germline V gene has CDR1 SGDLS and CDR2 YYNGEE. There are 16 residues in the CDR3. CDR3 sequence (DNA): TGTGCCAGCAGCGCCGCCCAGGGGGCTCTACTCTACGAGCAGTACTTC. The encoded protein is CASSAAQGALLYEQYF.

The chain employs TRBV7-2 and TRBJ2-3, with D tentatively TRBD2 (5 bases). V lost 5 bases and J lost 9, with 12 bases in between. CDR1 is SGHTA and CDR2 is FQGNSA in the germline V gene. The CDR3 has 12 residues. The CDR3 here is CASSPAGMTQYF. CDR3 sequence (DNA): TGTGCCAGCAGCCCGGCCGGGATGACGCAGTATTTT.

The chain uses TRBV11-2 and TRBJ1-6; D perhaps matches TRBD1 (6 bases). Germline assignment: CDR1 SGHAT and CDR2 FQNNGV. Trimming removed 3 bases from V and 0 bases from J, with 15 bases in between. The CDR3 spans 18 residues. CDR3 in DNA: TGTGCCAGCAGCTTGACTATCCAGGGGAGCTCCTATAATTCACCCCTCCACTTT. Amino acid sequence: CASSLTIQGSSYNSPLHF.

This chain links TRBV28 with TRBJ1-1; unclear D gene. The CDR3 spans 11 residues. V was cut by 3 bases and J by 6 bases, with 5 bases left in between. Germline assignment: CDR1 MDHEN and CDR2 SYDVKM. The CDR3 region has the DNA TGTGCCAGCAGTTTGGGAGCTGAAGCTTTCTTT. Translating it yields CASSLGAEAFF.

This clone came up once. V is TRBV5-4 and J is TRBJ2-7, with TRBD2 identical over 8 bases. CDR3 length equals 15 residues. Germline loops: CDR1 SGHNT, CDR2 YYREEE (reference sequence). After removal of 3 bases from V and 0 bases from J, the junction contained 5 bases not matched to a gene. In DNA form, the CDR3 reads TGTGCCAGCAGCTCACTTAGCGGGATCTCCTACGAGCAGTACTTC. Residues: CASSSLSGISYEQYF.

The chain recombines TRBV10-3 with TRBJ2-1; no clear D. CDR3 length: 17 amino acids. Germline lookup yields CDR1 ENHRY and CDR2 SYGVKD. Trimming took off 0 bases at V and 0 bases at J, with 12 bases between the two ends. CDR3 DNA: TGTGCCATCAGTGAGTCGAACACATTAAGCTCCTACAATGAGCAGTTCTTC. It translates to CAISESNTLSSYNEQFF.

The chain employs TRBV30 and TRBJ2-1, with 13 bases that match TRBD2. The CDR3 consists of 15 residues. Germline V gene data show CDR1 as GTSNPN and CDR2 as SVGIG (reference sequence). The V gene end was trimmed by 0 bases and the J gene end by 9 bases; junction bases not matched to a gene: 5. CDR3 protein: CAWSVGLAGLGEQFF. Here the CDR3 DNA reads TGTGCCTGGAGTGTGGGACTAGCGGGATTAGGTGAGCAGTTCTTC.

V is TRBV11-2 and J is TRBJ1-4; 7 nucleotides agree with TRBD1. Germline lookup yields CDR1 SGHAT and CDR2 FQNNGV. The CDR3 has 15 residues. The V gene end was trimmed by 5 bases and the J gene end by 4 bases; junction bases not matched to a gene: 7. Here the CDR3 DNA reads TGTGCCAGCAGCCCACGAGGGACAGTTAATGAAAAACTGTTTTTT. This gives the protein CASSPRGTVNEKLFF.

This clone was recorded once. This rearrangement joins TRBV4-1 to TRBJ1-6, with D uncertain. The CDR3 length is 13 residues. The V and J ends lost 0 bases and 6 bases respectively, with 3 bases between them. CDR1 and CDR2 from the germline V gene are MGHRA and YSYEKL. The CDR3 bases are TGCGCCAGCAGCCAAGACGGTAATTCACCCCTCCACTTT. It translates to CASSQDGNSPLHF.

The V gene is TRBV29-1, the J gene TRBJ1-2; D unresolved. This CDR3 has 11 residues. The ends were cut back, 4 bases at V and 8 bases at J, with 11 bases in the middle. Germline V gene lookup returns CDR1 SQVTM and CDR2 ANQGSEA. The CDR3 sequence is CSVVTPEGYTF. The CDR3 nucleotides are TGCAGCGTTGTTACCCCAGAAGGCTACACCTTC.

The chain joins TRBV4-2 to TRBJ2-3, with D perhaps TRBD2 (6 bases). Germline V lookup: CDR1 LGHNA, CDR2 YNFKEQ. Trimming cost V 0 bases and J 6 bases, with 19 bases left between them. CDR3 size: 17 residues. The CDR3 here is CASSQDYGGSGGDTQYF. CDR3 bases: TGTGCCAGCAGCCAAGATTATGGGGGGAGTGGGGGTGATACGCAGTATTTT.

The CDR3 loop reads CASSQDLSEQFF. The CDR3 DNA is TGTGCCAGCAGCCAAGATCTTAGTGAGCAGTTCTTC. The V and J genes are TRBV4-2 and TRBJ2-1; D not certain. CDR1 and CDR2 from the germline V gene are LGHNA and YNFKEQ. V lost 0 bases, J lost 9 bases, and 6 bases lay in between. The CDR3 contains 12 residues.

CDR3 nucleotides: TGCGCCAGTTCCTCGACTAGCGGGGAGGAGACCCAGTACTTC. It translates to CASSSTSGEETQYF. The V and J genes are TRBV5-1 and TRBJ2-5; 11 nucleotides line up with TRBD2. Losses at the gene ends were 8 bases for V and 5 bases for J; bases not matched to a gene: 8. Germline V CDR1 and CDR2: SGHRS, YFSETQ. This CDR3 is 14 amino acids long.

This clone has a handful of counts. One end of the junction does not line up with germline, which may come from a read error. The rearrangement joins TRBV2 to TRBJ2-4; a possible D gene is TRBD2 (5 bases). The length of the CDR3 is 18 residues. The germline V gene has CDR1 SNHLY and CDR2 FYNNEI. The CDR3 nucleotides read TGTGCCAGCAAGCGGCAAAAGGCCGCCCACCTAGCCAAAAACAGTCAGTACTTC. This translates into CASKRQKAAHLAKNSQYF.

This chain links TRBV5-8 with TRBJ2-3; 12 bases align to TRBD1. Unmatched junction bases numbered 5, after V lost 4 bases and J lost 5 bases. The CDR3 loop spans 15 amino acids. Germline V gene data show CDR1 as SGHTS and CDR2 as YDEGEE. The CDR3 nucleotides read TGTGCCAGCAGCGCCGGGACAGGGGGCCTAGATACGCAGTATTTT. Translated, it gives CASSAGTGGLDTQYF.

This clone was counted a few times. The chain combines TRBV2 with TRBJ2-6, with D tentatively TRBD1 (5 bases). V was cut by 4 bases and J by 0 bases, with 7 bases left in between. This CDR3 spans 15 amino acids. Germline V gene data show CDR1 as SNHLY and CDR2 as FYNNEI. This CDR3 is CASSGDSSGANVLTF. The CDR3 nucleotides are TGTGCCAGCAGTGGAGACAGCTCTGGGGCCAACGTCCTGACTTTC.